The sequence of this T cell receptor beta chain was determined in a study of blood T cell repertoires in COVID-19. Repertoires were generated with immunoSEQ multiplex PCR, while TCRdb's copy carries only in-frame clones and drops some. The table lists hundreds of thousands of clones, around 86% of them singletons, with approximately 2.2% in the top ten. The germline CDR1 and CDR2 sequences are SGHTA and FQGNSA. The CDR3 is 16 amino acids. V was pared by 4 bases and J by 3 bases, with 9 bases of the junction left unmatched. The chain employs TRBV7-2 and TRBJ2-7; 10 bases agree with TRBD1. The clonotype comes from a woman aged 25 to 39 who had recovered from COVID-19. Material for sequencing was peripheral blood. For the CDR3, the DNA is TGTGCCAGCAGCTCAAACGCCGGGACAGGGGTCTACGAGCAGTACTTC. Protein product: CASSSNAGTGVYEQYF.